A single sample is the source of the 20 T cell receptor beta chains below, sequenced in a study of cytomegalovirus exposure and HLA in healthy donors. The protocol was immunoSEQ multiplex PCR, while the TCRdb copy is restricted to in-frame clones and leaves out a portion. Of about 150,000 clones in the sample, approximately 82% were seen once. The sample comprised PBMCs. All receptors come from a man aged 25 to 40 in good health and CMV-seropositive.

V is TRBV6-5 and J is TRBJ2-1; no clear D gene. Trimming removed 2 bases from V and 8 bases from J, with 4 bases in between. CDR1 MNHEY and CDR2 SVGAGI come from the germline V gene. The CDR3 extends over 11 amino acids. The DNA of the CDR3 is TGTGCCAGCAGTTACATCGATGAGCAGTTCTTC. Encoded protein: CASSYIDEQFF.

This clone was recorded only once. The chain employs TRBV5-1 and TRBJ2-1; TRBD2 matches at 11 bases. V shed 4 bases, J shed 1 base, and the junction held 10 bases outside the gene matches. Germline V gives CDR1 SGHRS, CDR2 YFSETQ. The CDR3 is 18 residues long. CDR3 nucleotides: TGCGCCAGCAGCACAAATCCTAGCGGGGGGAATTCCTACAATGAGCAGTTCTTC. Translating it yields CASSTNPSGGNSYNEQFF.

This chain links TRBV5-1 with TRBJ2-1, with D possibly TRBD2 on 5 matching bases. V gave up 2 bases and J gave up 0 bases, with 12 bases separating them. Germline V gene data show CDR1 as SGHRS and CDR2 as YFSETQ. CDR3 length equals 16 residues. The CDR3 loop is CASSFGSGRSYNEQFF. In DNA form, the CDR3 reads TGCGCCAGCAGCTTTGGAAGCGGCCGCTCCTACAATGAGCAGTTCTTC.

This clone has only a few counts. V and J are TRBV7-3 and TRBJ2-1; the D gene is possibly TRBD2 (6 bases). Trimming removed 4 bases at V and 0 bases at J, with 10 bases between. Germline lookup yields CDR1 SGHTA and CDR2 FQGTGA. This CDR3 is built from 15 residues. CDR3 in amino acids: CASSSPSDSYNEQFF. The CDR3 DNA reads TGTGCCAGCAGCTCCCCTAGCGACTCCTACAATGAGCAGTTCTTC.

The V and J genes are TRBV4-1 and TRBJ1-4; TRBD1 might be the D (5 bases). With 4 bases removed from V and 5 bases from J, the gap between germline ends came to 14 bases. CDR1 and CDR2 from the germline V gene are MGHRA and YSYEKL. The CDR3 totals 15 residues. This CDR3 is CASSPHDSQNEKLFF. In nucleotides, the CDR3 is TGCGCCAGCAGCCCCCATGACAGTCAGAATGAAAAACTGTTTTTT.

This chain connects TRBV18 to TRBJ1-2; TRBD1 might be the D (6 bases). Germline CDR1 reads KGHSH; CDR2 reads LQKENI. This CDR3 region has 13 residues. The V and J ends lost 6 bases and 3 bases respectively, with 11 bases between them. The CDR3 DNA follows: TGTGCCAGCTCCGCGACAGGCGACTATGGCTACACCTTC. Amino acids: CASSATGDYGYTF.

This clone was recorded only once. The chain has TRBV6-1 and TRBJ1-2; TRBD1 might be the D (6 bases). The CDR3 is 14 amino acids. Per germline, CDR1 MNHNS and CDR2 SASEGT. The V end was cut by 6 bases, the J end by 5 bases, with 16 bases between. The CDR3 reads CASSLQGTLYGYTF. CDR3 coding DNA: TGTGCCAGCAGCCTACAGGGTACGTTGTATGGCTACACCTTC.

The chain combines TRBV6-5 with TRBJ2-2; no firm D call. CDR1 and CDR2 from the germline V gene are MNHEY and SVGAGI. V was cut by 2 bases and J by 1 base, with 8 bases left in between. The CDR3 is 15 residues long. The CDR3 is CASSYVPRNTGELFF. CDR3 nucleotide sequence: TGTGCCAGCAGTTACGTCCCCAGGAACACCGGGGAGCTGTTTTTT.

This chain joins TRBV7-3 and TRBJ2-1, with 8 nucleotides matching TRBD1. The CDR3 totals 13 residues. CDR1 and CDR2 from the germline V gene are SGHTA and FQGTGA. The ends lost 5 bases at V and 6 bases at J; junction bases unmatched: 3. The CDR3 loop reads CASSLTGGNEQFF. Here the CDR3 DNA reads TGTGCCAGCAGCCTCACAGGGGGCAATGAGCAGTTCTTC.

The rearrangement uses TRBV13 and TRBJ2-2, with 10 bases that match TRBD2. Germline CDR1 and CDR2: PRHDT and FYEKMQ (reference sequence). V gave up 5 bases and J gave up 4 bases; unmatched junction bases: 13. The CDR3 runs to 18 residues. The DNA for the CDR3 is TGTGCCAGCAGCCCCCGGGGAGCGGGGGGGCAAAGCACCGGGGAGCTGTTTTTT. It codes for CASSPRGAGGQSTGELFF.

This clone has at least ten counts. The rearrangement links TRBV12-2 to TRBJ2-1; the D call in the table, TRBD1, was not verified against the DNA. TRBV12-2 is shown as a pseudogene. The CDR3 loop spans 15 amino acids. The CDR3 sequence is CASRLRDRGQNEQFF. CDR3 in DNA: TGTGCAAGTCGCTTAAGGGACAGGGGGCAGAATGAGCAGTTCTTC.

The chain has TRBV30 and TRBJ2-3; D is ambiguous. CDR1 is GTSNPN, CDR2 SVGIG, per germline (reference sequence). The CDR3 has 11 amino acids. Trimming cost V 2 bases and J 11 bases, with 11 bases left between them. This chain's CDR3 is CAWSRNAGQYF. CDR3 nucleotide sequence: TGTGCCTGGAGTAGAAACGCAGGGCAGTATTTT.

CDR3 coding DNA: TGTGCCAGCAGTGAGAATGGGCAGGGATACAATGAGCAGTTCTTC. This encodes CASSENGQGYNEQFF. V and J are TRBV2 and TRBJ2-1; D possibly corresponds to TRBD1 (5 bases). The germline V gene has CDR1 SNHLY and CDR2 FYNNEI. This CDR3 spans 15 amino acids. V was clipped by 3 bases and J by 4 bases, with 13 bases between them.

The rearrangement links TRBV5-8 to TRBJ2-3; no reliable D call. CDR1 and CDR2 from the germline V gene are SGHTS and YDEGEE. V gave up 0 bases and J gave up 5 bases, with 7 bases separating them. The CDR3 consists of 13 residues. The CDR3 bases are TGTGCCAGCAGCTTGGTGTTCGGAGATACGCAGTATTTT. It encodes CASSLVFGDTQYF.

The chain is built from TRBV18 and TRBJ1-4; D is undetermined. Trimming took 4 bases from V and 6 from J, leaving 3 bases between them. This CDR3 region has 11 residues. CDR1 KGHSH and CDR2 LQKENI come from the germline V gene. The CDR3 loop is CASSLDEKLFF. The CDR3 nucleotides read TGTGCCAGCTCACTCGATGAAAAACTGTTTTTT.

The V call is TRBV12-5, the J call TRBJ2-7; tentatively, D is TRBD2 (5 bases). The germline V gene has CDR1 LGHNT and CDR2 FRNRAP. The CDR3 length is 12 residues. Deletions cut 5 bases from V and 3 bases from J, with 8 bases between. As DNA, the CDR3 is TGTGCTAGTGGTCAGGACTTCTACGAGCAGTACTTC. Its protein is CASGQDFYEQYF.

The CDR3 sequence: CASSLVKARGPGPQHF. The DNA of the CDR3 is TGTGCCAGCAGCTTAGTAAAGGCCAGGGGCCCGGGGCCCCAGCATTTT. The chain recombines TRBV7-9 with TRBJ1-5; tentatively, D is TRBD1 (6 bases). The germline V gene encodes CDR1 SEHNR and CDR2 FQNEAQ (reference sequence). There are 16 residues in the CDR3. Trimming took off 1 base at V and 9 bases at J, with 19 bases between the two ends.

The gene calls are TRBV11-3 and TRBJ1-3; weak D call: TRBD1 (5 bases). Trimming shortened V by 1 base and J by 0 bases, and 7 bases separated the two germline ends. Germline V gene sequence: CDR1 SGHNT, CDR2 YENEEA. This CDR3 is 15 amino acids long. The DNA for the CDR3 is TGTGCCAGCAGCTTAGGACAGAGCTCTGGAAACACCATATATTTT. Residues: CASSLGQSSGNTIYF.

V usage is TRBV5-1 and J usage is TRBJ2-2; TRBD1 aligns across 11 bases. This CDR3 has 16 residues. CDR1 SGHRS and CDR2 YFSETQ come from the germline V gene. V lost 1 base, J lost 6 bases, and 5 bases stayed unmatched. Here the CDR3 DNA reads TGCGCCAGCAGCTTGCAAGGGACAGGGGGGGCCGGGGAGCTGTTTTTT. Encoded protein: CASSLQGTGGAGELFF.

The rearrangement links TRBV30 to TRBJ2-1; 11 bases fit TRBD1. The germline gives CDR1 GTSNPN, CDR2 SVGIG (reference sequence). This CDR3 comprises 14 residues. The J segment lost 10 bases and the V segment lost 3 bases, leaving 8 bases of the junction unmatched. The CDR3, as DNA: TGTGCCTGGAGAGGACAGGGGGCACTTATGGAGCAGTTCTTC. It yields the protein CAWRGQGALMEQFF.